These 24 T cell receptor beta chains came from one sample sequenced in a study of T cell responses to AZD1222 COVID-19 vaccine. TCRdb's table, derived via immunoSEQ multiplex PCR, lists solely in-frame clones and lacks some. Of over 90,000 clones listed, 91% are singletons. The sequencing here drew on peripheral blood, taken on day 0 of AZD1222 vaccination. The receptors shown here come from an adult in good health.

The chain is built from TRBV5-4 and TRBJ1-4, with D tentatively TRBD1 (5 bases). The germline V gene has CDR1 SGHNT and CDR2 YYREEE (reference sequence). V lost 6 bases and J 8 bases, leaving 17 bases between the germline ends. The CDR3 is 14 residues long. This CDR3 reads CASNLRGEGEKLFF. The CDR3 DNA sequence: TGTGCCAGCAACCTCAGAGGGGAAGGGGAAAAACTGTTTTTT.

The chain employs TRBV18 and TRBJ2-7, with D maybe TRBD2 (6 bases). The V gene's germline CDR1 is KGHSH and CDR2 LQKENI. The CDR3 contains 13 residues. The ends were cut back, 6 bases at V and 0 bases at J, with 9 bases in the middle. Here the CDR3 reads CASSGGSSYEQYF. The CDR3 bases are TGTGCCAGCTCTGGGGGGAGCTCCTACGAGCAGTACTTC.

The V call is TRBV28, the J call TRBJ2-5; possibly TRBD2 for D (6 bases). The CDR3 has 17 amino acids. Germline CDR1 is MDHEN and CDR2 is SYDVKM. Deletions cut 2 bases from V and 2 bases from J, with 18 bases between. CDR3 loop: CASSLGRGTLRQETQYF. The DNA of the CDR3 is TGTGCCAGCAGTTTAGGGCGGGGTACCCTGAGACAAGAGACCCAGTACTTC.

The chain uses TRBV13 and TRBJ1-4; TRBD1 is a possible D gene (5 bases). Trimming cost V 6 bases and J 7 bases, with 15 bases left between them. This CDR3 is 14 amino acids long. Germline loops: CDR1 PRHDT, CDR2 FYEKMQ (reference sequence). CDR3 sequence: CASRPEGRGEKLFF. CDR3 sequence (DNA): TGTGCCAGCAGACCAGAAGGAAGGGGTGAAAAACTGTTTTTT.

This rearrangement joins TRBV28 to TRBJ1-4; 7 bases map to TRBD1. After removal of 7 bases from V and 11 bases from J, the junction contained 10 bases not matched to a gene. This CDR3 is 13 amino acids long. From germline, CDR1 is MDHEN and CDR2 SYDVKM. The DNA of the CDR3 is TGTGCCAGCACCTGGGAGGGGGCAGGGAAACTGTTTTTT. It encodes CASTWEGAGKLFF.

This chain joins TRBV13 and TRBJ1-4; a possible D gene is TRBD1 (5 bases). Germline values: CDR1 PRHDT, CDR2 FYEKMQ (reference sequence). V was pared by 5 bases and J by 3 bases, with 13 bases between. CDR3 length: 15 residues. CDR3 DNA sequence: TGTGCCAGCAGCCGAGGGGAGCGGTCTAATGAAAAACTGTTTTTT. This translates into CASSRGERSNEKLFF.

V is TRBV18 and J is TRBJ2-7; a weak D match, TRBD1 (5 bases). CDR3 size: 13 residues. Trimming pared 2 bases from V and 6 bases from J, leaving 11 bases between. Germline CDR1 KGHSH, CDR2 LQKENI. The CDR3, as DNA: TGTGCCAGCTCACCAGAGACAGCCGGCGAGCAGTACTTC. It codes for CASSPETAGEQYF.

The gene calls are TRBV24-1 and TRBJ2-3, with D unclear. Germline values: CDR1 KGHDR, CDR2 SFDVKD. Trimming took off 8 bases at V and 5 bases at J, with 7 bases between the two ends. This CDR3 is built from 11 residues. Here the CDR3 DNA reads TGTGCCACCATCTGGGGAGATACGCAGTATTTT. Its protein product is CATIWGDTQYF.

This chain uses TRBV7-2 with TRBJ1-1; D is perhaps TRBD1 (5 bases). The V end was cut by 4 bases, the J end by 7 bases, with 28 bases between. CDR1 and CDR2 (germline): SGHTA, FQGNSA. This CDR3 contains 18 residues. Here the CDR3 reads CASSSRQERDRRGLEAFF. The CDR3 region has the DNA TGTGCCAGCAGCTCGCGTCAAGAAAGGGACCGACGAGGACTTGAAGCTTTCTTT.

The chain is built from TRBV28 and TRBJ1-2; 9 nucleotides line up with TRBD1. CDR1 is MDHEN and CDR2 is SYDVKM in the germline V gene. With V trimmed by 2 bases and J by 4 bases, 2 bases remained unmatched. This CDR3 has 14 amino acids. CDR3 sequence (DNA): TGTGCCAGCAGTTTAGGACAGGGGAGCTATGGCTACACCTTC. It is translated as CASSLGQGSYGYTF.

V usage is TRBV5-1 and J usage is TRBJ2-7; 8 bases are a match to TRBD1. The CDR3 totals 17 residues. The germline V gene encodes CDR1 SGHRS and CDR2 YFSETQ. Trimming at V came to 4 bases and at J to 0 bases, leaving 12 bases not matched to a gene. In nucleotides, the CDR3 is TGCGCCAGCAGCCGGCAACCGGGACAGGCGAACTCCTACGAGCAGTACTTC. It translates to CASSRQPGQANSYEQYF. Together with reference TRBV5-1 and TRBJ2-7, the CDR3 gives the full variable domain: KAGVTQTPRYLIKTRGQQVTLSCSPISGHRSVSWYQQTPGQGLQFLFEYFSETQRNKGNFPGRFSGRQFSNSRSEMNVSTLELGDSALYLCASSRQPGQANSYEQYFGPGTRLTVT.

This chain links TRBV10-1 with TRBJ2-7, with TRBD1 matching 9 bases. V gave up 5 bases and J gave up 6 bases; unmatched junction bases: 11. Germline CDR1 WNHNN, CDR2 SYGVQD (reference sequence). CDR3 length: 15 residues. The CDR3 protein is CASSPSGTGLAEQYF. CDR3 nucleotide sequence: TGCGCCAGCAGTCCGTCCGGGACAGGGTTAGCCGAGCAGTACTTC.

DNA of the CDR3: TGTGCCAGCAGTGTCGGAGCGGGAGGGCCGTGGGAGCAGTACTTC. Its translation is CASSVGAGGPWEQYF. The gene calls are TRBV6-4 and TRBJ2-7; TRBD2 matches at 10 bases. The ends lost 4 bases at V and 7 bases at J; junction bases unmatched: 10. Per germline, CDR1 MRHNA and CDR2 SNTAGT. The CDR3 extends over 15 amino acids.

This rearrangement joins TRBV2 to TRBJ2-7; TRBD1 aligns across 7 bases. The CDR3 runs 12 residues. Looked up from germline, CDR1 is SNHLY and CDR2 is FYNNEI. Germline trimming cut 5 bases from V and 5 bases from J; bases unmatched to any gene: 3. CDR3 loop: CASSSTGNEQYF. Written as DNA, the CDR3 is TGTGCCAGCAGTTCGACAGGGAACGAGCAGTACTTC.

In this sample, this clone turned up a few times. V usage is TRBV28 and J usage is TRBJ1-2; D is possibly TRBD1 (5 bases). V lost 2 bases, J lost 7 bases, and 14 bases lay in between. The CDR3 is made up of 14 amino acids. CDR1 is MDHEN, CDR2 SYDVKM, per germline. CDR3 sequence reads: CASSLGFQGGGYTF. The CDR3 bases are TGTGCCAGCAGTTTAGGGTTCCAGGGTGGTGGCTACACCTTC.

The genes are TRBV6-5 and TRBJ2-5, with D perhaps matching TRBD1 (7 bases). Germline-derived CDR1 and CDR2 are MNHEY and SVGAGI. Trimming pared 2 bases from V and 4 bases from J, leaving 11 bases between. The CDR3 extends over 14 amino acids. The CDR3, as DNA: TGTGCCAGCAGTTACCCAGGGGGAGGAGAGACCCAGTACTTC. Protein product: CASSYPGGGETQYF.

The V gene is TRBV7-3, the J gene TRBJ2-1; TRBD1 aligns across 7 bases. After removal of 4 bases from V and 7 bases from J, the junction contained 10 bases not matched to a gene. The CDR3 consists of 15 residues. The V gene's germline CDR1 is SGHTA and CDR2 FQGTGA. This chain's CDR3 is CASSWGPTGVNEQFF. CDR3 coding DNA: TGTGCCAGCAGCTGGGGCCCTACAGGGGTTAATGAGCAGTTCTTC.

V is TRBV5-8 and J is TRBJ2-3; no clear D. Trimming cost V 9 bases and J 7 bases, with 6 bases left between them. Looked up from germline, CDR1 is SGHTS and CDR2 is YDEGEE. The CDR3 runs 9 residues. CDR3 loop: CAIPNTQYF. The CDR3 DNA reads as TGTGCCATACCGAATACGCAGTATTTT.

The gene calls are TRBV7-8 and TRBJ2-7, with 9 bases that match TRBD2. This CDR3 region has 16 residues. The trim removed 1 base at V and 6 bases at J, leaving 10 bases unmatched. Germline V gene lookup returns CDR1 SGHVS and CDR2 FQNEAQ. CDR3 region: CASSLVSIAGEVEQYF. CDR3 bases: TGTGCCAGCAGCTTAGTTTCGATAGCGGGAGAGGTCGAGCAGTACTTC.

This sequence joins TRBV2 and TRBJ2-4; 7 bases align to TRBD2. The CDR3 extends over 15 amino acids. Germline values: CDR1 SNHLY, CDR2 FYNNEI. The V segment lost 8 bases and the J segment 6 bases; nucleotides outside the gene matches: 13. The CDR3 is CASVGRQQSPNIQYF. CDR3 DNA sequence: TGTGCCAGCGTCGGGAGGCAACAGTCCCCAAACATTCAGTACTTC.

The chain recombines TRBV7-8 with TRBJ1-6, with D maybe TRBD1 (5 bases). V was trimmed by 5 bases and J by 10 bases, leaving 15 bases between them. Germline V lookup: CDR1 SGHVS, CDR2 FQNEAQ. The CDR3 sequence is 14 residues long. This CDR3 is CASSAGPIGSPLHF. The CDR3 coding sequence is TGTGCCAGCAGCGCGGGACCGATTGGGTCACCCCTCCACTTT. Drawing the rest from reference TRBV7-8 and TRBJ1-6, the complete variable domain is GAGVSQSPRYKVAKRGQDVALRCDPISGHVSLFWYQQALGQGPEFLTYFQNEAQLDKSGLPSDRFFAERPEGSVSTLKIQRTQQEDSAVYLCASSAGPIGSPLHFGNGTRLTVT.

In its sample, this clone was seen a few times. The chain uses TRBV5-6 and TRBJ2-1, with D perhaps TRBD2 (5 bases). V was pared by 0 bases and J by 12 bases, with 10 bases between. Germline V lookup: CDR1 SGHDT, CDR2 YYEEEE. The length of the CDR3 is 12 residues. CDR3 sequence reads: CASSLGARVQFF. CDR3 DNA: TGTGCCAGCAGCTTGGGGGCGAGGGTGCAGTTCTTC.

The chain has TRBV18 and TRBJ1-1; perhaps TRBD1 as D (6 bases). Germline V gene sequence: CDR1 KGHSH, CDR2 LQKENI. Trimming removed 3 bases from V and 8 bases from J, with 10 bases in between. The CDR3 is made up of 12 amino acids. This CDR3 reads CASSPGHPEAFF. CDR3 in DNA: TGTGCCAGCTCACCGGGACATCCCGAAGCTTTCTTT.

The rearrangement uses TRBV24-1 and TRBJ2-1, with 9 nucleotides matching TRBD2. J lost 4 bases, V lost 9 bases, and 9 bases had no gene match. The length of the CDR3 is 15 residues. Germline CDR1 is KGHDR and CDR2 is SFDVKD. The CDR3 protein is CATQGASGAYNEQFF. As DNA, the CDR3 is TGTGCCACCCAAGGTGCTAGCGGGGCGTACAATGAGCAGTTCTTC.